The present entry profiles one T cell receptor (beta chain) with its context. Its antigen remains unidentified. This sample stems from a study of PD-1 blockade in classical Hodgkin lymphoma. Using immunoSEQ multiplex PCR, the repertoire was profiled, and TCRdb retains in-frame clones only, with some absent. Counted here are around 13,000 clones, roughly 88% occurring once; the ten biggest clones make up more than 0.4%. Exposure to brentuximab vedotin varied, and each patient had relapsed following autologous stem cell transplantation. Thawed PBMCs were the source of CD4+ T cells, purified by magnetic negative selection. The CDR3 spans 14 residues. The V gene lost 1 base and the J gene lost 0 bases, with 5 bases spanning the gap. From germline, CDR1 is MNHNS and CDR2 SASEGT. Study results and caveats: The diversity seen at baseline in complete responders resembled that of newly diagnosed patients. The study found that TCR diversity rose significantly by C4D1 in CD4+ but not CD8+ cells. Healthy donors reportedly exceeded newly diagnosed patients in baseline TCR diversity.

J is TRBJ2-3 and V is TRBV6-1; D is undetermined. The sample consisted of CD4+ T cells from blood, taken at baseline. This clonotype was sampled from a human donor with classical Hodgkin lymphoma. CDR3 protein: CASSEDLSTDTQYF. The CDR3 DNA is TGTGCCAGCAGTGAAGACCTTAGCACAGATACGCAGTATTTT.